A single sample is the source of the 10 T cell receptor beta chains below, sequenced in a study of somatic mutations in cytotoxic T cells in rheumatoid arthritis. Some clones are missing from TCRdb's copy, which holds only in-frame ones; the method was immunoSEQ multiplex PCR. There are thousands of clones in the sample; roughly 78% occur only once, and roughly 29% lies in the top ten. Material for sequencing was CD8+ T cells sorted from blood. The receptors originated from a woman in her sixties or seventies with rheumatoid arthritis.

Judged by abundance, this clone is medium-sized. V and J are TRBV6-1 and TRBJ1-6; maybe TRBD1 (5 bases). The CDR3 has 15 residues. Trimming pared 6 bases from V and 5 bases from J, leaving 14 bases between. CDR1 and CDR2 from the germline V gene are MNHNS and SASEGT. In nucleotides, the CDR3 is TGTGCCAGCAGCCAAGGGGCGGCTGATAATTCACCCCTCCACTTT. It encodes CASSQGAADNSPLHF.

The chain recombines TRBV7-6 with TRBJ2-3; possible D gene TRBD2, 7 bases. This CDR3 has 16 residues. CDR1 SGHVS and CDR2 FNYEAQ come from the germline V gene. The ends were cut back, 2 bases at V and 2 bases at J, with 14 bases in the middle. The CDR3 loop reads CASSLLEGGSTDTQYF. DNA for the CDR3: TGTGCCAGCAGCTTACTAGAGGGGGGGTCCACAGATACGCAGTATTTT.

This chain uses TRBV30 with TRBJ1-1, with 9 bases fitting TRBD1. The CDR3 spans 14 residues. CDR1 and CDR2 (germline): GTSNPN, SVGIG (reference sequence). V dropped 3 bases and J dropped 1; count of bases not matched to a gene: 3. CDR3 protein: CAWSADRGNTEAFF. CDR3 nucleotides: TGTGCCTGGAGCGCGGACAGGGGGAACACTGAAGCTTTCTTT.

The gene calls are TRBV6-4 and TRBJ2-3; a weak D match, TRBD1 (5 bases). The V gene lost 0 bases and the J gene lost 4 bases, with 11 bases spanning the gap. The germline CDR1 and CDR2 sequences are MRHNA and SNTAGT. The length of the CDR3 is 15 residues. Here the CDR3 DNA reads TGTGCCAGCAGTGACTCGGCAGGGTCCGCAGATACGCAGTATTTT. Translating gives CASSDSAGSADTQYF.

The rearrangement links TRBV7-6 to TRBJ2-7, with D perhaps matching TRBD1 (6 bases). V was clipped by 4 bases and J by 6 bases, with 19 bases between them. The CDR3 contains 15 residues. In germline, CDR1 is SGHVS, CDR2 FNYEAQ. Here the CDR3 reads CASSSETGPGAEQYF. The CDR3 nucleotides read TGTGCCAGCAGCTCGGAGACAGGACCAGGCGCCGAGCAGTACTTC. The full variable domain, completed using reference TRBV7-6 and TRBJ2-7, is GAGVSQSPRYKVTKRGQDVALRCDPISGHVSLYWYRQALGQGPEFLTYFNYEAQQDKSGLPNDRFSAERPEGSISTLTIQRTEQRDSAMYRCASSSETGPGAEQYFGPGTRLTVT.

This clone has more than one count but fewer than ten. The chain couples TRBV4-2 to TRBJ1-4; a possible D gene is TRBD1 (5 bases). The CDR3 runs 15 residues. Looked up from germline, CDR1 is LGHNA and CDR2 is YNFKEQ. V shed 0 bases and J shed 6 bases, with 11 bases lying between them. The CDR3: CASSQEEGLDEKLFF. CDR3 sequence (DNA): TGTGCCAGCAGCCAAGAGGAGGGGTTGGATGAAAAACTGTTTTTT.

The J gene is TRBJ1-1, the V gene TRBV6-1; 7 nucleotides agree with TRBD1. Looked up from germline, CDR1 is MNHNS and CDR2 is SASEGT. The J segment lost 4 bases and the V segment lost 1 base, leaving 3 bases of the junction unmatched. The CDR3 contains 14 residues. The CDR3 coding sequence is TGTGCCAGCAGTGAAGTCCCAGGGGGCACTGAAGCTTTCTTT. Translating gives CASSEVPGGTEAFF.

This clone is classed as medium-sized. The V call is TRBV6-7, the J call TRBJ1-3; D may be TRBD1 (5 bases). TRBV6-7 belongs to the ORF category, with a function that is uncertain. The CDR3 consists of 15 residues. V lost 8 bases, J lost 1 base, and 15 bases lay in between. The CDR3 reads CASSPQGDSGNTIYF. The DNA of the CDR3 is TGTGCCAGCTCCCCCCAGGGCGATTCTGGAAACACCATATATTTT.

The chain is built from TRBV7-9 and TRBJ2-4; 7 bases are shared with TRBD1. This CDR3 has 13 amino acids. Germline V gives CDR1 SEHNR, CDR2 FQNEAQ (reference sequence). Losses at the gene ends were 3 bases for V and 8 bases for J; bases not matched to a gene: 4. The CDR3 coding sequence is TGTGCCAGCAGCTTGGGGACAGTCGACATTCAGTACTTC. Translated: CASSLGTVDIQYF.

This clone was found once. The chain is built from TRBV28 and TRBJ2-1; D not resolved. This CDR3 spans 13 amino acids. The V gene's germline CDR1 is MDHEN and CDR2 SYDVKM. Trimming pared 2 bases from V and 4 bases from J, leaving 6 bases between. CDR3 region: CASSLDKYNEQFF. CDR3 in DNA: TGTGCCAGCAGTTTAGACAAATACAATGAGCAGTTCTTC.